These T cell receptor beta chains were read from a single sample in a study of control samples from healthy donors and cancer patients. Assay: immunoSEQ multiplex PCR; the TCRdb copy retains only in-frame clones and omits some. The sample holds about 120,000 clones, approximately 88% seen once. The sequenced sample was blood. The receptors derive from a man aged 45-60 years in good health. The CDR3 runs from the conserved cysteine through the conserved F or W. D genes are given only for firm matches. The size of a clone is reported for some rows only, either as once, few or many, or as a class for expanded clones.

length | size | J | D | V | DNA | CDR3
19 | NA | TRBJ1-4 | NA | TRBV4-3 | TGCGCCAGCAGCCAAGATCGAGTAGGGGGAACGGTCACTAATGAAAAACTGTTTTTT | CASSQDRVGGTVTNEKLFF
13 | NA | TRBJ1-2 | NA | TRBV5-1 | TGCGCCAGCAGCTTGGAACAGACTTATGGCTACACCTTC | CASSLEQTYGYTF
15 | NA | TRBJ2-7 | NA | TRBV7-2 | TGTGCCAGCAGCTTAGGGGGTCGGAGTCTCGGGGAGCAGTACTTC | CASSLGGRSLGEQYF
15 | NA | TRBJ2-2 | NA | TRBV9 | TGTGCCAGCAGCGTAACGACTACGAACACCGGGGAGCTGTTTTTT | CASSVTTTNTGELFF
14 | few | TRBJ2-5 | NA | TRBV9 | TGTGCCAGCAGCGACCCTTATGCGGGAGAGACCCAGTACTTC | CASSDPYAGETQYF
16 | NA | TRBJ1-1 | TRBD1 | TRBV9 | TGTGCCAGCAGCTTCTCCGGGACAGGAGGGTACACTGAAGCTTTCTTT | CASSFSGTGGYTEAFF
15 | NA | TRBJ2-1 | TRBD2 | TRBV9 | TGTGCCAGCAGCCCTCTCGCTAGCGGGGGGAATGAGCAGTTCTTC | CASSPLASGGNEQFF
14 | NA | TRBJ1-1 | TRBD1 | TRBV5-1 | TGCGCCAGCAGCATTTCCGCAGGGGGCACTGAAGCTTTCTTT | CASSISAGGTEAFF
16 | NA | TRBJ2-4 | TRBD1 | TRBV25-1 | TGTGCCAGCAGTCAACCGGGACAGGGAGGCAAAAACATTCAGTACTTC | CASSQPGQGGKNIQYF
13 | NA | TRBJ1-6 | NA | TRBV19 | TGTGCCAGTAGTGGGGGGAATCTCAGACCCCTCCACTTT | CASSGGNLRPLHF
15 | NA | TRBJ1-5 | NA | TRBV7-2 | TGTGCCAGCAGCTTAACGATCCATAGCAATCAGCCCCAGCATTTT | CASSLTIHSNQPQHF
16 | NA | TRBJ2-7 | TRBD1 | TRBV4-3 | TGCGCCAGCAGCCAAGACTTGACAGGGGGTTTAGGTGAGCAGTACTTC | CASSQDLTGGLGEQYF
13 | NA | TRBJ1-1 | NA | TRBV12-5 | TGTGCTAGTGGTTTGGGCAGTAACACTGAAGCTTTCTTT | CASGLGSNTEAFF
16 | once | TRBJ2-3 | TRBD2 | TRBV7-9 | TGTGCCAGCAGCTCGGCCAGCGGGGGAAACACAGATACGCAGTATTTT | CASSSASGGNTDTQYF
13 | NA | TRBJ1-5 | TRBD1 | TRBV30 | TGTGCCTGGGCTGGACAGGGCGGTCAGCCCCAGCATTTT | CAWAGQGGQPQHF
14 | NA | TRBJ1-6 | NA | TRBV9 | TGTGCCAGCAGCGTGGAGGGAAGAAATTCACCCCTCCACTTT | CASSVEGRNSPLHF
16 | NA | TRBJ2-7 | NA | TRBV7-2 | TGTGCCAGCAGCTCATCCGGGGGGCCTGGATCCTACGAGCAGTACTTC | CASSSSGGPGSYEQYF
15 | NA | TRBJ2-1 | TRBD2 | TRBV9 | TGTGCCAGCAATGGGCGGGGGAGGGACCCTAATGAGCAGTTCTTC | CASNGRGRDPNEQFF
12 | NA | TRBJ1-3 | TRBD1 | TRBV12-3/TRBV12-4 | TGTGCCACCGGACAGGGAGGAAACACCATATATTTT | CATGQGGNTIYF
15 | NA | TRBJ1-5 | NA | TRBV4-1 | TGCGCCAGCAGCCAAGACCCCCCCTCGGGACAGCCCCAGCATTTT | CASSQDPPSGQPQHF
14 | NA | TRBJ2-3 | NA | TRBV3-1/TRBV3-2 | TGTGCCAGCAGCCTCGCAGGGAGGACAGATACGCAGTATTTT | CASSLAGRTDTQYF
15 | NA | TRBJ1-4 | NA | TRBV5-1 | TGCGCCAGCAGCTTGTCACACAGGGATAATGAAAAACTGTTTTTT | CASSLSHRDNEKLFF
13 | NA | TRBJ1-1 | NA | TRBV10-2 | TGCGCCAGCAGAGCAGAAATGTACACTGAAGCTTTCTTT | CASRAEMYTEAFF
14 | NA | TRBJ2-5 | NA | TRBV11-1 | TGTGCCAGCAGCCTAGGGGTCGGTTCAGAGACCCAGTACTTC | CASSLGVGSETQYF
12 | NA | TRBJ2-1 | NA | TRBV30 | TGTGCCTGGTTAGGAAGGGGTCATGAGCAGTTCTTC | CAWLGRGHEQFF
15 | NA | TRBJ1-1 | NA | TRBV15 | TGTGCCACCAGCAGAGCGAACAGGGCTAAGGCTGAAGCTTTCTTT | CATSRANRAKAEAFF
16 | NA | TRBJ1-1 | TRBD1 | TRBV5-1 | TGCGCCAGCAGCCCCTGGACAGGGGGCGCGAGGACTGAAGCTTTCTTT | CASSPWTGGARTEAFF
12 | NA | TRBJ1-2 | NA | TRBV10-3 | TGTGCCATCAGTCCGGGGGGGTATGGCTACACCTTC | CAISPGGYGYTF
14 | NA | TRBJ2-5 | NA | TRBV11-2 | TGTGCCAGCAGCTTAATCGGACCGAAAGAGACCCAGTACTTC | CASSLIGPKETQYF
16 | once | TRBJ1-4 | TRBD1 | TRBV9 | TGTGCCAGCAGCGTAGGGACAGGGTTAACTAATGAAAAACTGTTTTTT | CASSVGTGLTNEKLFF
14 | NA | TRBJ2-5 | TRBD1 | TRBV29-1 | TGCAGCGTCACCGGACAGGGGACTAAAGAGACCCAGTACTTC | CSVTGQGTKETQYF
14 | few | TRBJ1-1 | TRBD1 | TRBV6-5 | TGTGCCAGCCGGCGGACAGGGATGAACACTGAAGCTTTCTTT | CASRRTGMNTEAFF
14 | NA | TRBJ1-1 | NA | TRBV10-3 | TGTGCCATCAGTGCGAGTCAGGGGATCCCTGAAGCTTTCTTT | CAISASQGIPEAFF
12 | NA | TRBJ2-5 | NA | TRBV10-3 | TGTGCCATCAGTGTATCCTCGGAGACCCAGTACTTC | CAISVSSETQYF